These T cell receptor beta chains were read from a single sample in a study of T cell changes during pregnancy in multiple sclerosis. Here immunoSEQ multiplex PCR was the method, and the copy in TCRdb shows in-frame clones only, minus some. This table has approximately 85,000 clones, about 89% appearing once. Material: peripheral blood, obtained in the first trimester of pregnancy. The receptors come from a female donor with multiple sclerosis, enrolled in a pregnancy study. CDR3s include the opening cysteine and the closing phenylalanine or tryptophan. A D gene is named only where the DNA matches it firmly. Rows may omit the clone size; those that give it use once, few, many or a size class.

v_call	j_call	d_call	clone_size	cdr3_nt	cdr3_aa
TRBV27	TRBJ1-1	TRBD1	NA	TGTGCCAGCGCAAACAGGGGTAGTAACACTGAAGCTTTCTTT	CASANRGSNTEAFF
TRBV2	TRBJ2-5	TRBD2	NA	TGTGCCAGCAGTGGGGGACTAGCGGAGACCCAGTACTTC	CASSGGLAETQYF
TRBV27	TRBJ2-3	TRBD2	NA	TGTGCCAGCAGTTTAGAGCGGGGCCCCGGGCGCACAGATACGCAGTATTTT	CASSLERGPGRTDTQYF
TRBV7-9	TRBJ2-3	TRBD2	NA	TGTGCCAGCATCGACCCGAGAGGAGCGGGGGGCACAGATACGCAGTATTTT	CASIDPRGAGGTDTQYF
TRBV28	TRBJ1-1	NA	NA	TGTGCCAGCAGGGCGGGGGGGGGAAACACTGAAGCTTTCTTT	CASRAGGGNTEAFF
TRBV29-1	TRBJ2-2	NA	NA	TGCAGCGTGATGCAGGGGCAAAGGACCGGGGAGCTGTTTTTT	CSVMQGQRTGELFF
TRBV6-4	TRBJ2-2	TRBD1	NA	TGTGCCAGCAGTGCGACAGGGGGAAACACCGGGGAGCTGTTTTTT	CASSATGGNTGELFF
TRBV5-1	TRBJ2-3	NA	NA	TGCGCCAGCAGAAGGCGGTCCACAGATACGCAGTATTTT	CASRRRSTDTQYF
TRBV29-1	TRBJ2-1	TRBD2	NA	TGCAGCGTTTTCTTTAGGACTAGCGAAAACAATGAGCAGTTCTTC	CSVFFRTSENNEQFF
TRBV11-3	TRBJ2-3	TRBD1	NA	TGTGCCAGCACCCATCGGACAGGCCCGATGGACACAGATACGCAGTATTTT	CASTHRTGPMDTDTQYF
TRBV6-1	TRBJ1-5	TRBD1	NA	TGTGCCAGCACTTGGGACAGGGCGAGCAATCAGCCCCAGCATTTT	CASTWDRASNQPQHF
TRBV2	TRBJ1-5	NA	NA	TGTGCCACCAGGTGGGGGGTAGGCCAGCCCCAGCATTTT	CATRWGVGQPQHF
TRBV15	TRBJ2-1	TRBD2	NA	TGTGCCACCAGCAGAGGTCCAGCGGGATGGCTTTTGGGTGAGCAGTTCTTC	CATSRGPAGWLLGEQFF
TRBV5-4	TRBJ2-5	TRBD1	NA	TGTGCCAGCAGCTTCAGGACAGGTACAAAAGAGACCCAGTACTTC	CASSFRTGTKETQYF
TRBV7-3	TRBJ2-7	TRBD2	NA	TGTGCCAGCAGCCCGAGCGGGGGCTCCTCCTACGAGCAGTACTTC	CASSPSGGSSYEQYF
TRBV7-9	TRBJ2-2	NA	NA	TGTGCCAGCAGCTTAGATACAATCCCCGGGGAGCTGTTTTTT	CASSLDTIPGELFF
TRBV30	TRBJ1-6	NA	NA	TGTGCCTGGAATCCAGAAACCAATTCACCCCTCCACTTT	CAWNPETNSPLHF
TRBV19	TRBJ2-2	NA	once	TGTGCCAGTAGGGTCGGCAGGGGTCGATACACCGGGGAGCTGTTTTTT	CASRVGRGRYTGELFF
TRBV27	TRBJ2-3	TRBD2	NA	TGTGCCAGCAGTCCACAGTGGACTAGCGGATACACAGATACGCAGTATTTT	CASSPQWTSGYTDTQYF
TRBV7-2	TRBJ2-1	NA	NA	TGTGCCAGCAGTACCACAGGGAAACATGAGCAGTTCTTC	CASSTTGKHEQFF
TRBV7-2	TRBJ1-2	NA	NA	TGTGCCAGCAGCTTAGCCACACACGCGGTTCACTATGGCTACACCTTC	CASSLATHAVHYGYTF
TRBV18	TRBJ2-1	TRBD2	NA	TGTGCCAGCTCACCACCAAGCGGGAGCCATGAGCAGTTCTTC	CASSPPSGSHEQFF
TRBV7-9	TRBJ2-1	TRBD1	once	TGTGCCAGCAGCCCTCCTCGAACAGGGGGGTACAATGAGCAGTTCTTC	CASSPPRTGGYNEQFF
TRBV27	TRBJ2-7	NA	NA	TGTGCCAGCAGCCAACGGCCAGACACACCCTACGAGCAGTACTTC	CASSQRPDTPYEQYF
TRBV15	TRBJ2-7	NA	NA	TGTGCCACCAGGGCTCCGGGGGTCTACGAGCAGTACTTC	CATRAPGVYEQYF
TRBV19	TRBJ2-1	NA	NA	TGTGCCAGTAGTATCGCGAAGGGGCTAGGTGAGCAGTTCTTC	CASSIAKGLGEQFF
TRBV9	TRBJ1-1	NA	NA	TGTGCCAGCAGCGTATCCGGGAACACTGAAGCTTTCTTT	CASSVSGNTEAFF
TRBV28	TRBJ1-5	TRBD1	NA	TGTGCCAGCAGCAGGACAGGACCTAGCAATCAGCCCCAGCATTTT	CASSRTGPSNQPQHF
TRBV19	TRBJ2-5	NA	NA	TGTGCCAGTACCATGGGGGGACGTTTTGCGGGACAAGAGACCCAGTACTTC	CASTMGGRFAGQETQYF
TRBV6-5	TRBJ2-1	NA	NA	TGTGCCAGCAGTTACTCCGCCGGGGAAATCTACAATGAGCAGTTCTTC	CASSYSAGEIYNEQFF
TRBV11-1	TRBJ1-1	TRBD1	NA	TGTGCCAGCAGCTTAGGACAGGGGAGGAACACTGAAGCTTTCTTT	CASSLGQGRNTEAFF
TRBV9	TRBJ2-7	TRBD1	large	TGTGCCAGCAGCGGCGGACAGGACCGCTACGAGCAGTACTTC	CASSGGQDRYEQYF
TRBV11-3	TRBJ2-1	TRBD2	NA	TGTGCCAGCAGCTTAGGGGGGACTAGCGGTGCCTACAATGAGCAGTTCTTC	CASSLGGTSGAYNEQFF
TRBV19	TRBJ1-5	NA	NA	TGTGCCAGTAGTGCCGACAGGTTCGGCAATCAGCCCCAGCATTTT	CASSADRFGNQPQHF
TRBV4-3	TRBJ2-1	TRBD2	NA	TGCGCCAGCAGCCCGGGACTAGCGTGGGGCAATGAGCAGTTCTTC	CASSPGLAWGNEQFF
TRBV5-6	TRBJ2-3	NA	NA	TGTGCCAGCAGCCCGGGATCGATTCGGGATACGCAGTATTTT	CASSPGSIRDTQYF
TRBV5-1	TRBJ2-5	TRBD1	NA	TGCGCCAGCAGCTTTGGACAGGAAGAGACCCAGTACTTC	CASSFGQEETQYF
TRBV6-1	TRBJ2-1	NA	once	TGTGCCATCAGTGAGGGGCGGAGCTCCTACAATGAGCAGTTCTTC	CAISEGRSSYNEQFF
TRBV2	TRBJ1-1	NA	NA	TGTGCCATCTCGACATCTCTTATGAACACTGAAGCTTTCTTT	CAISTSLMNTEAFF
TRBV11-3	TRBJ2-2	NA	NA	TGTGCCAGCATCACTGGGGGGATTAAGTCCGGGGAGCTGTTTTTT	CASITGGIKSGELFF
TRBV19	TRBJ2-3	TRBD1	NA	TGTGCCAGTACGCGGACAGGTACTTACACAGATACGCAGTATTTT	CASTRTGTYTDTQYF
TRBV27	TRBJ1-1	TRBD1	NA	TGTGCCAGCAGCACATCACCCGGGACAGGGGGCGTGAAAACTGAAGCTTTCTTT	CASSTSPGTGGVKTEAFF